This TCR beta chain was identified in a study of high-grade serous ovarian cancer treatment subgroups (dated by TCRdb to the early 2020s). As for the study more broadly: On average, each sample produced around 15,000 sequencing reads and thousands of unique TCR beta rearrangements. TCR beta repertoires were profiled in patients with high-grade serous ovarian cancer who were grouped, under a laparoscopic triage algorithm, by complete gross resection or by neoadjuvant chemotherapy response. A cohort of around 30 patients was included: around ten with no residual disease after primary surgery (R0), around ten who were excellent NACT responders, and around ten who were poor NACT responders. In total there were under 100 samples, since every patient provided one primary tumor sample and two metastatic tumor samples.

Looking up the germline V gene yields CDR1 SGHVS and CDR2 FNYEAQ. The V end loses 5 bases and the J end loses 4 bases, and a stretch of 11 bases separates them. Measured from the cysteine to the phenylalanine, the CDR3 is 13 residues long. Here the CDR3 DNA is all that survives: 39 bases in frame from base 1. Concerning this clone itself: The specificity of this receptor is unknown. The record has no base qualities; no much larger clone is one base away.

Tumor samples were obtained before definitive surgery or chemotherapy. Genomic DNA was extracted by the MD Anderson Biospecimen Extraction Resource, and TCR sequencing was done by the MD Anderson Cancer Genomics Laboratory. The 100 or so tumor samples underwent high-throughput TCR profiling using ImmunoSEQ. The authors' pipeline ran thus. Richness (unique productive sequences), clonality, evenness and relatedness were included as repertoire diversity metrics, and similarity between samples was assessed with the Bhattacharyya coefficient. Conclusions stayed consistent in a sensitivity analysis that left out TCRs with fewer than two reads. TCRdb took over this immuneACCESS table, retaining in-frame rearrangements with V and J assigned. Such tables are incomplete; in checked studies, under half of the missing clones stem from an unresolved V gene, and the remainder is unexplained. V and J calls and clone size are given by that table; D and trimming were obtained from the DNA. The sample contains around 20,000 clones, around 72% of them found a single time. The ten biggest clones cover 6.4% of the sample.

Study-wide conclusions, independent of this receptor: Tumors from the same patient had repertoire similarity ranging from roughly 0.1 to 0.85, while tumors from different patients showed almost no similarity. The TCR repertoire analyses centered on CDR3, and CDR1 and CDR2 were not analyzed. Because bulk tumor TCR sequencing provided no spatial information, insight into HGSC tumor complexity and diversity was limited. Neoantigen level correlated positively with TCR clonal relatedness, and copy number variation and mutation load from whole-genome sequencing showed a positive trend with TCR clonal relatedness.

The TCR sequence derives from a human donor with high-grade serous ovarian cancer. Material for sequencing was tumor tissue. The chain was built from TRBV7-6 and TRBJ2-5, and perhaps TRBD1 as D gene, on 5 matching bases. The CDR3 corresponds to CASSRRQPETQYF. The DNA sequence follows: TGTGCCAGCAGCCGGCGACAGCCAGAGACCCAGTACTTC.